These 8 T cell receptor beta chains share one sample of origin, sequenced in a study of prognosis after radiotherapy for stage I lung cancer. CDR3 of TCR beta was amplified from genomic DNA via a two-round multiplex PCR. The first PCR round targeted every TRBV and TRBJ gene with specific primers. Via MiXCR, TCRdb re-called the multiplex PCR reads, giving one row per CDR3 protein. The sample consists of some 24,000 distinct CDR3 sequences, roughly 34% of them appearing once. The sample consisted of PBMCs, taken before or after stereotactic body radiation therapy (not recorded which). These receptors originate from a donor of 50 years or more with non-small cell lung cancer.

Concerning this clonotype: The junction and the germline gene differ at one end; a read error may be behind it. The CDR3 bases are TGTTCCAGCAGTGTGGGGCAGGGGGATGGCTACACCTTC. It translates to CSSSVGQGDGYTF. The chain uses TRBV12-3 or TRBV12-4 and TRBJ1-2, with 7 nucleotides matching TRBD1. The length of the CDR3 is 13 residues.

The chain is built from TRBV5-8 and TRBJ1-5; D possibly corresponds to TRBD1 (5 bases). The CDR3 covers 13 residues. The V gene's germline CDR1 is SGHTS and CDR2 YDEGEE. The V end lost 9 bases, the J end lost 4 bases, and 14 bases lay between the germline ends. As DNA, the CDR3 is TGTGCCACCTCGGGGCAGCGGAATCAGCCCCAGCATTTT. Its protein product is CATSGQRNQPQHF.

In regard to this clonotype: It is likely a read error: a sequence one base away is far more abundant. The V and J genes are TRBV24-1 and TRBJ2-1; TRBD2 aligns across 14 bases. CDR3 length: 16 residues. Per the germline V gene, CDR1 is KGHDR and CDR2 is SFDVKD. The CDR3 coding sequence is TGTGCCAGCAGTCGGACTAGCGGGAGGTTAGGCAATGAGCGGTTCTTC. Amino acids: CASSRTSGRLGNERFF.

This clonotype was found many times. The chain links TRBV11-2 to TRBJ1-1, with D maybe TRBD1 (5 bases). Germline assignment: CDR1 SGHAT and CDR2 FQNNGV. The CDR3 covers 14 residues. V gave up 3 bases and J gave up 4 bases, with 12 bases separating them. The CDR3 region has the DNA TGTGCCAGCAGCTTTAGGGCAGGGATCACTGAAGCTTTCTTT. Amino acid sequence: CASSFRAGITEAFF.

V usage is TRBV25-1 and J usage is TRBJ2-1; 8 bases agree with TRBD2. Germline lookup yields CDR1 MGHDK and CDR2 SYGVNS. This CDR3 contains 21 residues. V trimming: 4 bases; J trimming: 1 base; junction bases outside the gene matches: 21. CDR3 in amino acids: CASSGFTSGSAGQGSYNEQFF. DNA of the CDR3: TGTGCCAGCAGTGGATTTACTAGCGGTAGTGCCGGGCAGGGGTCCTACAATGAGCAGTTCTTC.

The CDR3 DNA sequence: TGTGCCAGCAGCTTAAGACAGAATGAGCAGTTCTTC. Its translation: CASSLRQNEQFF. The chain joins TRBV7-2 to TRBJ2-1; the D gene is possibly TRBD1 (5 bases). The ends were cut back, 2 bases at V and 7 bases at J, with 6 bases in the middle. This CDR3 is built from 12 residues. Germline CDR1 SGHTA, CDR2 FQGNSA.

In regard to this clonotype: A far larger clone differs by one base, so this is likely a read error. This rearrangement joins TRBV6-4 to TRBJ1-2; D perhaps matches TRBD1 (5 bases). Germline CDR1 and CDR2: MRHNA and SNTAGT. The CDR3 length is 15 residues. CDR3 coding DNA: TGTGCCAGCAGTTACTCGGGCAGGGAGGACTATGTCTACACCTTC. As protein: CASSYSGREDYVYTF.

The chain uses TRBV12-3 or TRBV12-4 and TRBJ2-7; possibly TRBD1 for D (6 bases). The CDR3 is 11 amino acids. Trimming took off 1 base at V and 13 bases at J, with 11 bases between the two ends. CDR3: CASSLGQGFYF. CDR3 coding DNA: TGTGCCAGCAGTTTAGGTCAGGGGTTCTACTTC.